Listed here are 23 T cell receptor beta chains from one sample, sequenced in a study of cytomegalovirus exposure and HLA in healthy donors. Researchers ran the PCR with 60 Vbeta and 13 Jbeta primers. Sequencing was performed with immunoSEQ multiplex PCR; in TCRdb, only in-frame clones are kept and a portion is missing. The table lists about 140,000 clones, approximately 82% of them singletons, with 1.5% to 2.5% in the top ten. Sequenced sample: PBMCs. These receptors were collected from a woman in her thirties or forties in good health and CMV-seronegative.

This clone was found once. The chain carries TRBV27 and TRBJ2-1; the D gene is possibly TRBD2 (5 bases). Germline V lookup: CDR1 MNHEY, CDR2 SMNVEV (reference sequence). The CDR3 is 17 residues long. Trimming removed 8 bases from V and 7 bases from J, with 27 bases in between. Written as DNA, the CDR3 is TGTGCCAGCCGGAGACAAGGCACGGGGATATCCGGGAATGAGCAGTTCTTC. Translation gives CASRRQGTGISGNEQFF.

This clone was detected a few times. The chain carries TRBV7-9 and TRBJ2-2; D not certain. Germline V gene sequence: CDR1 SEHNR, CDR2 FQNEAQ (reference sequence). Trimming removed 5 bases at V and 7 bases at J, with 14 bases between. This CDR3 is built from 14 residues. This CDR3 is CASSRVERDGELFF. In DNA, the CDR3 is TGTGCCAGCAGCCGGGTTGAGAGAGACGGGGAGCTGTTTTTT.

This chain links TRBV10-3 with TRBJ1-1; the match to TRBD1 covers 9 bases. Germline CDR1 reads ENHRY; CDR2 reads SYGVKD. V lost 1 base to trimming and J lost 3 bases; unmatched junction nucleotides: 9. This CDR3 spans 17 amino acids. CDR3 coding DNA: TGTGCCATCAGTGAGTTCCCCTATGGGACAGGGCACACTGAAGCTTTCTTT. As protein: CAISEFPYGTGHTEAFF.

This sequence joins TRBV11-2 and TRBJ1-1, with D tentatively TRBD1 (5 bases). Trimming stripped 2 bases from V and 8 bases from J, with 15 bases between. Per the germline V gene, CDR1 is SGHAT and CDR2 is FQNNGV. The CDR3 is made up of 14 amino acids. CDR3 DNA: TGTGCCAGCAGCTTAACCGTCCAGGGAAGGGAAGCTTTCTTT. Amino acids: CASSLTVQGREAFF.

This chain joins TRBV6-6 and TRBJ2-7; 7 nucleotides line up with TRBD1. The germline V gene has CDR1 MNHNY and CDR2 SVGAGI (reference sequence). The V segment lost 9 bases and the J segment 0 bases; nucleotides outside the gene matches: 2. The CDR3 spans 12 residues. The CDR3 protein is CASQGDSYEQYF. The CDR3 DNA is TGTGCCAGTCAGGGGGACTCCTACGAGCAGTACTTC.

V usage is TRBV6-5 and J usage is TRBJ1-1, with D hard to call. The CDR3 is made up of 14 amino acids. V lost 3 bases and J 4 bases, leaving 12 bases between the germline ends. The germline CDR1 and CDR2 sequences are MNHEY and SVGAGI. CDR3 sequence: CASSYDWSSTEAFF. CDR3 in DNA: TGTGCCAGCAGTTATGATTGGTCGAGCACTGAAGCTTTCTTT.

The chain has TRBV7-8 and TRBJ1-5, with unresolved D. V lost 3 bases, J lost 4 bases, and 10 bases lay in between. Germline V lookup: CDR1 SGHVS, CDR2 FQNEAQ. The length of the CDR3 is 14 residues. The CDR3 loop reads CASSFMGANQPQHF. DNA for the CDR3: TGTGCCAGCAGCTTTATGGGAGCTAATCAGCCCCAGCATTTT.

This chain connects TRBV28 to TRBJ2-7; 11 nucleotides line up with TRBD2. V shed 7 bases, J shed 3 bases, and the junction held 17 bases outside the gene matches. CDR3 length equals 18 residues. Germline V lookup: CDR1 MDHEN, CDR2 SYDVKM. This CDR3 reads CASTPSAVAGGLDYEQYF. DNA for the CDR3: TGTGCCAGCACCCCCAGTGCGGTAGCGGGAGGGCTGGACTACGAGCAGTACTTC.

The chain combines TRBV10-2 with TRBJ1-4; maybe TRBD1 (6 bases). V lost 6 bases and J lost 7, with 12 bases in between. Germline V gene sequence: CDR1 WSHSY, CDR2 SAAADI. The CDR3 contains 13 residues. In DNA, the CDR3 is TGCGCCAGCAGAATACAGGGTGGTGAAAAACTGTTTTTT. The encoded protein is CASRIQGGEKLFF.

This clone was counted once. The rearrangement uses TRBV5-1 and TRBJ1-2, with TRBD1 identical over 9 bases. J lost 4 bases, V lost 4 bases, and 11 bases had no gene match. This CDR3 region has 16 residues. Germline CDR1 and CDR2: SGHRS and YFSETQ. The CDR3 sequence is CASSHGTGKLLYGYTF. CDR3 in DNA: TGCGCCAGCAGCCACGGGACAGGGAAACTACTCTATGGCTACACCTTC.

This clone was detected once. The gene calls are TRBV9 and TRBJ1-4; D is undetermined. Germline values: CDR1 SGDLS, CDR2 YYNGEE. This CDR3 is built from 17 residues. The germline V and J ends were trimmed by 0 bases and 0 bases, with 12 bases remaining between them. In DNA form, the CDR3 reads TGTGCCAGCAGCGTAGGTCCATTACAAGCAACTAATGAAAAACTGTTTTTT. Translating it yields CASSVGPLQATNEKLFF. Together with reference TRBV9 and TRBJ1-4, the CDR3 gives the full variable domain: DSGVTQTPKHLITATGQRVTLRCSPRSGDLSVYWYQQSLDQGLQFLIQYYNGEERAKGNILERFSAQQFPDLHSELNLSSLELGDSALYFCASSVGPLQATNEKLFFGSGTQLSVL.

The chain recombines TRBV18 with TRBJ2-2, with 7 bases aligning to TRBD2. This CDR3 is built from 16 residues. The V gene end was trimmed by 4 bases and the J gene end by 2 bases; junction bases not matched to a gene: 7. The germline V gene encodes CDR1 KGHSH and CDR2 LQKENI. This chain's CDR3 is CASSRSGTSNTGELFF. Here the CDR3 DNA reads TGTGCCAGCTCACGGAGCGGGACGTCCAACACCGGGGAGCTGTTTTTT.

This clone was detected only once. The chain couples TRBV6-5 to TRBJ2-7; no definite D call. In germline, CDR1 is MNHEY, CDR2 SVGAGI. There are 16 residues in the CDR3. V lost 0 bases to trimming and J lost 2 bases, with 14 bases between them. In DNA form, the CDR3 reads TGTGCCAGCAGTTACTCAGGCGGCGGTCAAACCTACGAGCAGTACTTC. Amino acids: CASSYSGGGQTYEQYF.

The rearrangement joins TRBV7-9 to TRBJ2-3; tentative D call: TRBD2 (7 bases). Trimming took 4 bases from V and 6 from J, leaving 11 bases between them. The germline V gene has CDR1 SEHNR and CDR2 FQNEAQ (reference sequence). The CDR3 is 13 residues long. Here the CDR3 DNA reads TGTGCCAGCAGCTGGGGGGGGCCGGATACGCAGTATTTT. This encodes CASSWGGPDTQYF.

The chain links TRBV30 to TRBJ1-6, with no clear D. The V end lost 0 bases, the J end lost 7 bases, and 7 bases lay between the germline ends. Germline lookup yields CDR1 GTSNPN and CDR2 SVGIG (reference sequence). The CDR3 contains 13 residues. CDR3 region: CAWSVGGNSPLHF. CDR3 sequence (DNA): TGTGCCTGGAGTGTTGGCGGCAATTCACCCCTCCACTTT. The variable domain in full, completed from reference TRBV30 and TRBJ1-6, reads SQTIHQWPATLVQPVGSPLSLECTVEGTSNPNLYWYRQAAGRGLQLLFYSVGIGQISSEVPQNLSASRPQDRQFILSSKKLLLSDSGFYLCAWSVGGNSPLHFGNGTRLTVT.

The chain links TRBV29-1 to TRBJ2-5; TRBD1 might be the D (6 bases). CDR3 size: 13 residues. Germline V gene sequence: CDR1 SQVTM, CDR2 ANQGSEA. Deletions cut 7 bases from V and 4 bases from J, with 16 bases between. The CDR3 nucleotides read TGCAGCGCTGGGTGGGGCAGGGGAGAGACCCAGTACTTC. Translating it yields CSAGWGRGETQYF.

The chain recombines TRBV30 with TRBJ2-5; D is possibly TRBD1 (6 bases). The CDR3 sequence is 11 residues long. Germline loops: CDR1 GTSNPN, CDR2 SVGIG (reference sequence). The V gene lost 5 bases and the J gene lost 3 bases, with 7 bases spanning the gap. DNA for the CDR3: TGTGCCTGGTACAGGGAAGAGACCCAGTACTTC. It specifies CAWYREETQYF.

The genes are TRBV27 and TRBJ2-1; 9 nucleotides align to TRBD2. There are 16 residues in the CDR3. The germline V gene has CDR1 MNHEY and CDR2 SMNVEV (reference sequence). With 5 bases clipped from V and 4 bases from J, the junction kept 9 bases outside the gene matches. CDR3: CASSPRLLAGYNEQFF. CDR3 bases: TGTGCCAGCAGTCCCCGTTTGCTAGCGGGATACAATGAGCAGTTCTTC.

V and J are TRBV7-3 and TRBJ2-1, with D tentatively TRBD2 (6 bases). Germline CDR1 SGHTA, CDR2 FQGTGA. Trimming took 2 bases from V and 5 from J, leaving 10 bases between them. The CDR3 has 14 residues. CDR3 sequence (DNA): TGTGCCAGCAGCTTATCACTAGCTGACAATGAGCAGTTCTTC. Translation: CASSLSLADNEQFF.

For the CDR3, the DNA is TGTGCCAGCAGTTACTACCGGGAGTTGATCAATGAGCAGTTCTTC. Translated, it gives CASSYYRELINEQFF. V gene TRBV6-5 combines with J gene TRBJ2-1; D is perhaps TRBD2 (6 bases). CDR1 and CDR2 (germline): MNHEY, SVGAGI. Trimming took off 1 base at V and 6 bases at J, with 13 bases between the two ends. This CDR3 region has 15 residues.

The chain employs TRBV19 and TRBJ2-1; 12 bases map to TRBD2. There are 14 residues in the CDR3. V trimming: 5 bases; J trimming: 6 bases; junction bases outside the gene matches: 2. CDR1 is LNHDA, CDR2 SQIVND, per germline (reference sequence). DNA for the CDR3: TGTGCCAGTAGTTCGGGACTAGCGGGCAATGAGCAGTTCTTC. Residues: CASSSGLAGNEQFF.

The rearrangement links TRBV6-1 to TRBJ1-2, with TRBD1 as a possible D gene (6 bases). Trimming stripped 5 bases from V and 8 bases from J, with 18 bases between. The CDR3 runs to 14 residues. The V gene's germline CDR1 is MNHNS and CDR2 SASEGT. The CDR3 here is CASSPGHLQEGYTF. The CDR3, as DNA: TGTGCCAGCAGTCCGGGACACCTACAGGAGGGCTACACCTTC.

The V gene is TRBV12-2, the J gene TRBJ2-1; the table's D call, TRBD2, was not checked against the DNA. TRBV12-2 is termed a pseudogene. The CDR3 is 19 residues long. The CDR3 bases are TGTGCAAGTCGCTCGGACCCCTTACCCACTAGCGGGAGGCACAATGAGCAGTTCTTC. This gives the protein CASRSDPLPTSGRHNEQFF.